A single sample gave rise to the 2 T cell receptor beta chains below, sequenced in a study of blood T cell repertoires in COVID-19. Clones were sequenced by immunoSEQ multiplex PCR, and TCRdb holds only the in-frame ones, with some missing. The sample holds more than 200,000 clones, 65% to 90% seen once. Sequencing used peripheral blood. Source of these receptors: a man aged 25 to 45 with active or convalescent COVID-19.

Many counts were recorded for this clone. V usage is TRBV18 and J usage is TRBJ2-2; 9 nucleotides match TRBD2. This CDR3 contains 15 residues. V was clipped by 3 bases and J by 1 base; unmatched bases: 0. Per germline, CDR1 KGHSH and CDR2 LQKENI. In nucleotides, the CDR3 is TGTGCCAGCTCACCGACTAGCGGGAACACCGGGGAGCTGTTTTTT. Amino acid sequence: CASSPTSGNTGELFF.

The rearrangement joins TRBV5-1 to TRBJ1-3; tentative D call: TRBD1 (5 bases). With 4 bases removed from V and 4 bases from J, the gap between germline ends came to 15 bases. Germline CDR1 and CDR2: SGHRS and YFSETQ. CDR3 length: 15 amino acids. The CDR3, as DNA: TGCGCCAGCAGCCCAAACGGGGGGTCGGGAAACACCATATATTTT. It is translated as CASSPNGGSGNTIYF.